The 32 T cell receptor beta chains reported below all come from one sample, sequenced in a study of T cells in Graves' hyperthyroidism and ophthalmopathy. Amplification targeted TCR beta CDR3 regions from RNA transcripts. When the TCR CDR3 underwent first-round RT-PCR, the HTBI primer set was used. TCRdb independently ran MiXCR on the multiplex PCR reads; one entry per CDR3 protein. The sample lists 500,000 to 800,000 distinct CDR3 sequences, roughly 15% seen once, with around 13% in the top ten. Sequenced material: blood. These receptors all come from a woman aged 45-59 years with Graves' ophthalmopathy.

This clonotype was counted many times. V usage is TRBV18 and J usage is TRBJ1-6; D might be TRBD1 (5 bases). The germline V gene encodes CDR1 KGHSH and CDR2 LQKENI. This CDR3 comprises 15 residues. Between the trimmed V and J ends, which lost 2 bases and 6 bases, there was a span of 11 bases. In DNA, the CDR3 is TGTGCCAGCTCACCATCGACAGCGATTAATTCACCCCTCCACTTT. Translating it yields CASSPSTAINSPLHF. The complete variable domain, with remaining parts taken from reference TRBV18 and TRBJ1-6, reads NAGVMQNPRHLVRRRGQEARLRCSPMKGHSHVYWYRQLPEEGLKFMVYLQKENIIDESGMPKERFSAEFPKEGPSILRIQQVVRGDSAAYFCASSPSTAINSPLHFGNGTRLTVT.

This clonotype was detected many times. The chain recombines TRBV3-1 with TRBJ2-7, with 7 bases aligning to TRBD1. CDR1 is LGHDT and CDR2 is YNNKEL in the germline V gene (reference sequence). The junction had 2 bases not matched to a gene; V was cut back by 3 bases and J by 0 bases. The CDR3 covers 14 residues. Here the CDR3 reads CASSQRQGSYEQYF. CDR3 DNA: TGTGCCAGCAGCCAGCGACAGGGCTCCTACGAGCAGTACTTC.

There are a few counts of this clonotype. CDR3 in amino acids: CATQLGTGGPGANVLTF. The DNA for the CDR3 is TGTGCCACCCAATTGGGGACAGGGGGTCCCGGGGCCAACGTCCTGACTTTC. V gene TRBV15 combines with J gene TRBJ2-6; 11 nucleotides match TRBD1. The CDR3 sequence is 17 residues long. Germline V CDR1 and CDR2: LNHNV, YYDKDF (reference sequence). After removal of 8 bases from V and 4 bases from J, the junction contained 10 bases not matched to a gene.

As to this clonotype: This may come from a read error, since a much larger clone is one base off. The chain has TRBV2 and TRBJ1-1; unclear D gene. In germline, CDR1 is SNHLY, CDR2 FYNNEI. The CDR3 runs to 14 residues. V was trimmed by 4 bases and J by 1 base, leaving 10 bases between them. The CDR3: CASSAGRQNTEAFF. The CDR3 DNA follows: TGTGCCAGCAGTGCGGGGAGACAGAACACTGAAGCTTTCTTT.

This clonotype was seen ten or more times. The rearrangement uses TRBV20-1 and TRBJ2-7; 7 nucleotides align to TRBD1. With 6 bases clipped from V and 4 bases from J, the junction kept 12 bases outside the gene matches. The CDR3 spans 14 residues. The V gene's germline CDR1 is DFQATT and CDR2 SNEGSKA (reference sequence). CDR3 loop: CSAQRPGQMYEQYF. The CDR3 DNA sequence: TGCAGTGCACAGAGACCGGGACAGATGTACGAGCAGTACTTC.

This clonotype was seen repeatedly, ten times or more. The genes are TRBV12-3 or TRBV12-4 and TRBJ2-5; 9 positions match TRBD1. Germline trimming cut 5 bases from V and 1 base from J; bases unmatched to any gene: 8. The CDR3 is 16 amino acids. The chain's CDR3 is CASSLDRGAFQETQYF. The CDR3 bases are TGTGCCAGCAGTCTGGACAGGGGCGCCTTCCAAGAGACCCAGTACTTC.

The table lists this clonotype with many counts. J is TRBJ2-2 and V is TRBV2; D is uncertain. Between the trimmed V and J ends, which lost 3 bases and 0 bases, there was a span of 5 bases. This CDR3 region has 14 residues. The germline CDR1 and CDR2 sequences are SNHLY and FYNNEI. This chain's CDR3 is CASSEAPNTGELFF. In nucleotides, the CDR3 is TGTGCCAGCAGTGAGGCCCCGAACACCGGGGAGCTGTTTTTT.

The gene calls are TRBV24-1 and TRBJ2-1; 7 positions match TRBD1. The CDR3 contains 15 residues. Germline CDR1 reads KGHDR; CDR2 reads SFDVKD. V was pared by 4 bases and J by 5 bases, with 7 bases of the junction left unmatched. CDR3 DNA: TGTGCCACCAGTGAGTCCGGGACAGAGAACAATGAGCAGTTCTTC. It yields the protein CATSESGTENNEQFF.

Ten or more counts support this clonotype. The V and J genes are TRBV24-1 and TRBJ2-3; no clear D. V lost 4 bases and J 6 bases, leaving 10 bases between the germline ends. Germline CDR1 KGHDR, CDR2 SFDVKD. The CDR3 consists of 13 residues. CDR3 residues: CATSDTFPDTQYF. CDR3 DNA: TGTGCCACCAGTGACACTTTTCCCGATACGCAGTATTTT.

This clonotype occurred many times. The chain has TRBV30 and TRBJ1-4, with D unclear. V lost 4 bases and J lost 7, with 13 bases in between. Germline CDR1 reads GTSNPN; CDR2 reads SVGIG (reference sequence). The CDR3 covers 13 residues. In DNA, the CDR3 is TGTGCCTGGATAGACACTGATAGTGAAAAACTGTTTTTT. It yields the protein CAWIDTDSEKLFF. Full variable domain (missing parts from reference TRBV30 and TRBJ1-4): SQTIHQWPATLVQPVGSPLSLECTVEGTSNPNLYWYRQAAGRGLQLLFYSVGIGQISSEVPQNLSASRPQDRQFILSSKKLLLSDSGFYLCAWIDTDSEKLFFGSGTQLSVL.

The CDR3 bases are TGCAGTGCTAGAGGGACTAGCGGGAACACTGAAGCTTTCTTT. This sequence encodes CSARGTSGNTEAFF. The J gene is TRBJ1-1, the V gene TRBV20-1; unclear D gene. CDR3 length: 14 residues. V was cut by 1 base and J by 1 base, with 10 bases left in between. CDR1 is DFQATT, CDR2 SNEGSKA, per germline (reference sequence).

This clonotype was detected many times. The chain has TRBV2 and TRBJ2-7; TRBD1 matches at 8 bases. V lost 6 bases to trimming and J lost 5 bases; unmatched junction nucleotides: 3. The length of the CDR3 is 12 residues. Germline V gene lookup returns CDR1 SNHLY and CDR2 FYNNEI. The DNA for the CDR3 is TGTGCCAGCAGAAGGACAGGGCACGAGCAGTACTTC. Translated: CASRRTGHEQYF.

The table lists this clonotype with many counts. At one boundary the junction diverges from the germline segment, which might be a read error. J is TRBJ2-7 and V is TRBV4-2; 8 bases are shared with TRBD1. This CDR3 is 14 amino acids long. In germline, CDR1 is LGHNA, CDR2 YNFKEQ. CDR3 loop: CASSQDRGSYEQYF. The CDR3 DNA is TGCGCCAGCAGCCAAGACAGGGGCTCCTACGAGCAGTACTTC.

V usage is TRBV7-9 and J usage is TRBJ1-4; no reliable D call. Trimming pared 5 bases from V and 3 bases from J, leaving 13 bases between. Per the germline V gene, CDR1 is SEHNR and CDR2 is FQNEAQ (reference sequence). CDR3 length: 15 residues. This CDR3 is CASSRITGPNEKLFF. The CDR3 nucleotides are TGTGCCAGCAGCCGCATTACCGGGCCTAATGAAAAACTGTTTTTT. The full variable domain, with the rest looked up from reference TRBV7-9 and TRBJ1-4, is DTGVSQNPRHKITKRGQNVTFRCDPISEHNRLYWYRQTLGQGPEFLTYFQNEAQLEKSRLLSDRFSAERPKGSFSTLEIQRTEQGDSAMYLCASSRITGPNEKLFFGSGTQLSVL.

Ten or more counts support this clonotype. The gene calls are TRBV30 and TRBJ2-2; the D gene is possibly TRBD2 (5 bases). CDR1 is GTSNPN and CDR2 is SVGIG in the germline V gene (reference sequence). Trimming took 0 bases from V and 5 from J, leaving 10 bases between them. CDR3 length equals 14 residues. CDR3 bases: TGTGCCTGGAGTGTCTATTCGGGAACCGGGGAGCTGTTTTTT. As protein: CAWSVYSGTGELFF.

The rearrangement uses TRBV28 and TRBJ2-1; 9 positions match TRBD1. V lost 6 bases to trimming and J lost 10 bases; unmatched junction nucleotides: 13. Germline values: CDR1 MDHEN, CDR2 SYDVKM. This CDR3 spans 15 amino acids. CDR3 loop: CASRSGTGTWEEQFF. DNA of the CDR3: TGTGCCAGCAGGTCCGGGACAGGGACGTGGGAAGAGCAGTTCTTC.

This sequence joins TRBV5-1 and TRBJ2-1; 9 positions agree with TRBD2. Germline V gives CDR1 SGHRS, CDR2 YFSETQ. The CDR3 has 17 residues. J gave up 7 bases and V 4 bases, and 15 bases lay outside the gene matches. CDR3 DNA: TGCGCCAGCAGCCAAGATCTACCAGCGGGAGGAGGTAATGAGCAGTTCTTC. Residues: CASSQDLPAGGGNEQFF.

This clonotype was detected ten times or more. The chain couples TRBV18 to TRBJ1-1; D is possibly TRBD1 (5 bases). The V gene lost 6 bases and the J gene lost 2 bases, with 16 bases spanning the gap. From germline, CDR1 is KGHSH and CDR2 LQKENI. This CDR3 contains 15 residues. As DNA, the CDR3 is TGTGCCAGCTCCCAAGCCCCAGGGCCAAACACTGAAGCTTTCTTT. Amino acids: CASSQAPGPNTEAFF.

This clonotype was recorded many times. V usage is TRBV7-2 and J usage is TRBJ2-2, with D unclear. V lost 1 base to trimming and J lost 7 bases, with 7 bases between them. The germline CDR1 and CDR2 sequences are SGHTA and FQGNSA. This CDR3 is 13 amino acids long. This CDR3 is CASSLGGIGELFF. The CDR3, as DNA: TGTGCCAGCAGCTTAGGGGGTATCGGGGAGCTGTTTTTT. Together with reference TRBV7-2 and TRBJ2-2, the CDR3 gives the full variable domain: GAGVSQSPSNKVTEKGKDVELRCDPISGHTALYWYRQSLGQGLEFLIYFQGNSAPDKSGLPSDRFSAERTGGSVSTLTIQRTQQEDSAVYLCASSLGGIGELFFGEGSRLTVL.

The chain joins TRBV9 to TRBJ1-2; D gene ambiguous. The germline CDR1 and CDR2 sequences are SGDLS and YYNGEE. With 0 bases removed from V and 0 bases from J, the gap between germline ends came to 6 bases. The CDR3 spans 14 residues. In DNA, the CDR3 is TGTGCCAGCAGCGTAGACACAGCTAACTATGGCTACACCTTC. This sequence encodes CASSVDTANYGYTF.

This clonotype was detected ten times or more. The chain has TRBV30 and TRBJ1-5; tentatively, D is TRBD1 (6 bases). The V and J ends lost 0 bases and 5 bases respectively, with 11 bases between them. The CDR3 loop spans 14 amino acids. CDR1 is GTSNPN and CDR2 is SVGIG in the germline V gene (reference sequence). CDR3 in amino acids: CAWSVGGGDQPQHF. The CDR3 DNA reads TGTGCCTGGAGTGTAGGGGGGGGTGATCAGCCCCAGCATTTT.

The genes are TRBV19 and TRBJ1-6; D not resolved. From germline, CDR1 is LNHDA and CDR2 SQIVND (reference sequence). The V end lost 5 bases, the J end lost 8 bases, and 10 bases lay between the germline ends. This CDR3 has 13 residues. The CDR3 DNA sequence: TGTGCCAGTAGTCAGATAGCGGATTCACCCCTCCACTTT. Translated, it gives CASSQIADSPLHF.

With respect to this clonotype: At one end the junction does not follow the germline gene, possibly because of a read error. The chain recombines TRBV28 with TRBJ2-3; no clear D. This CDR3 has 12 residues. Looked up from germline, CDR1 is MDHEN and CDR2 is SYDVKM. In DNA form, the CDR3 reads TGTGTCAGCAGTTTGGGCCCCCGGTCGCAGTATTTT. Translating it yields CVSSLGPRSQYF.

This clonotype showed up just a few times. The chain employs TRBV10-3 and TRBJ1-5; no reliable D call. The CDR3 has 13 residues. The germline V gene has CDR1 ENHRY and CDR2 SYGVKD. The V gene lost 8 bases and the J gene lost 0 bases, with 8 bases spanning the gap. CDR3 nucleotides: TGTGCCATCTCAAGAGATAGCAATCAGCCCCAGCATTTT. This translates into CAISRDSNQPQHF.

This clonotype was seen only a few times. V gene TRBV6-2 or TRBV6-3 combines with J gene TRBJ2-6, with 8 bases matching TRBD1. CDR3 length: 15 amino acids. Germline V gene sequence: CDR1 MNHEY, CDR2 SVGEGT. Trimming took 7 bases from V and 2 from J; bases not matched to a gene: 4. The CDR3 nucleotides read TGTGCCAGCATACAGGACAGGGCTGGGGCCAACGTCCTGACTTTC. Its protein product is CASIQDRAGANVLTF.

The genes are TRBV25-1 and TRBJ2-7; TRBD1 matches 9 bases. V gave up 9 bases and J gave up 2 bases; unmatched junction bases: 8. CDR1 is MGHDK, CDR2 SYGVNS, per germline. The CDR3 sequence is 14 residues long. CDR3 nucleotide sequence: TGTGCCAGTTCCGGGACAGGGAGTACCTACGAGCAGTACTTC. Its protein is CASSGTGSTYEQYF.

This clonotype was found many times. The V call is TRBV2, the J call TRBJ2-1; 8 bases map to TRBD1. V trimming: 7 bases; J trimming: 4 bases; junction bases outside the gene matches: 9. CDR1 and CDR2 from the germline V gene are SNHLY and FYNNEI. The CDR3 contains 15 residues. CDR3: CASTEDRGNYNEQFF. In nucleotides, the CDR3 is TGTGCCAGCACCGAAGACAGGGGCAATTACAATGAGCAGTTCTTC. The whole variable domain, filled in from reference TRBV2 and TRBJ2-1, reads EPEVTQTPSHQVTQMGQEVILRCVPISNHLYFYWYRQILGQKVEFLVSFYNNEISEKSEIFDDQFSVERPDGSNFTLKIRSTKLEDSAMYFCASTEDRGNYNEQFFGPGTRLTVL.

To note about this clonotype: One junction end disagrees with the germline gene, perhaps due to a read error. The chain has TRBV9 and TRBJ2-7; TRBD2 matches at 10 bases. The CDR3 consists of 16 residues. Per the germline V gene, CDR1 is SGDLS and CDR2 is YYNGEE. The CDR3 loop reads CTSSGGDPESSYEQYF. The DNA for the CDR3 is TGTACCAGCAGCGGGGGGGACCCAGAGAGCTCCTACGAGCAGTACTTC.

This clonotype was picked up many times. This chain links TRBV6-1 with TRBJ2-1; 7 bases match TRBD2. The germline V gene has CDR1 MNHNS and CDR2 SASEGT. V shed 4 bases, J shed 3 bases, and the junction held 3 bases outside the gene matches. The CDR3 is 14 amino acids. CDR3 nucleotide sequence: TGTGCCAGCAGTGGGGGACTAAACTACAATGAGCAGTTCTTC. It encodes CASSGGLNYNEQFF.

This clonotype was observed at least ten times. The rearrangement links TRBV4-3 to TRBJ2-2, with a tentative D call TRBD1 (6 bases). The CDR3 length is 17 residues. Trimming pared 0 bases from V and 1 base from J, leaving 12 bases between. Germline assignment: CDR1 LGHNA and CDR2 YSLEER. CDR3 DNA sequence: TGCGCCAGCAGCCAAGATAGGGGACAATTGAACACCGGGGAGCTGTTTTTT. Translated, it gives CASSQDRGQLNTGELFF.

This clonotype was detected ten times or more. J is TRBJ2-1 and V is TRBV7-2; perhaps TRBD2 as D (8 bases). V was shortened by 5 bases and J by 7 bases, with 21 bases between the two germline ends. Germline V CDR1 and CDR2: SGHTA, FQGNSA. The CDR3 loop spans 16 amino acids. The DNA of the CDR3 is TGTGCCAGCAGCCCCAAGGGGGCGGGAGGACAAAATGAGCAGTTCTTC. Translation gives CASSPKGAGGQNEQFF.

This clonotype was counted at least ten times. This rearrangement joins TRBV27 to TRBJ2-1, with TRBD2 as a possible D gene (6 bases). V was cut by 5 bases and J by 5 bases, with 16 bases left in between. The germline CDR1 and CDR2 sequences are MNHEY and SMNVEV (reference sequence). This CDR3 is 15 amino acids long. CDR3 bases: TGTGCCAGCAGTCCCCGGGCTAGCGTAAACAATGAGCAGTTCTTC. It translates to CASSPRASVNNEQFF.